The 14 T cell receptor beta chains listed next were all sequenced from one sample in a study of cytomegalovirus exposure and HLA in healthy donors. This PCR relied on a set of 60 Vbeta primers and 13 Jbeta primers. TCRdb keeps only in-frame clones here, not all; method: immunoSEQ multiplex PCR. Of about 160,000 clones in the sample, 75% to 80% were seen once. The sample comprised PBMCs. These receptors all come from a woman between 50 and 59 years old in good health and CMV-seropositive.

This chain joins TRBV12-5 and TRBJ1-2; D unresolved. The germline gives CDR1 LGHNT, CDR2 FRNRAP. The CDR3 runs 16 residues. V was clipped by 0 bases and J by 4 bases, with 15 bases between them. CDR3 sequence reads: CASGLVNRDWSYGYTF. The CDR3 DNA is TGTGCTAGTGGTTTGGTAAACCGGGATTGGAGCTATGGCTACACCTTC.

This chain connects TRBV10-3 to TRBJ2-7; a possible D gene is TRBD1 (6 bases). The germline V gene encodes CDR1 ENHRY and CDR2 SYGVKD. The CDR3 extends over 15 amino acids. The V end lost 5 bases, the J end lost 0 bases, and 14 bases lay between the germline ends. Written as DNA, the CDR3 is TGTGCCATCAGTTCCGGGACACATAGCTCCTACGAGCAGTACTTC. Its translation: CAISSGTHSSYEQYF.

The V gene is TRBV2, the J gene TRBJ1-4; maybe TRBD1 (5 bases). This CDR3 has 17 residues. The germline V and J ends were trimmed by 0 bases and 2 bases, with 13 bases remaining between them. CDR1 SNHLY and CDR2 FYNNEI come from the germline V gene. The CDR3 reads CASSEAGGVSTNEKLFF. The DNA for the CDR3 is TGTGCCAGCAGTGAAGCCGGGGGGGTATCTACTAATGAAAAACTGTTTTTT.

A single count supports this clone. J is TRBJ2-5 and V is TRBV13, with D possibly matching TRBD2 (7 bases). The V and J ends lost 2 bases and 2 bases respectively, with 12 bases between them. The CDR3 spans 15 residues. Germline-derived CDR1 and CDR2 are PRHDT and FYEKMQ (reference sequence). The CDR3, as DNA: TGTGCCAGCAGCTTAAGGGGGAGGGGTCAAGAGACCCAGTACTTC. Its protein product is CASSLRGRGQETQYF.

The chain carries TRBV5-4 and TRBJ2-2; TRBD1 is a possible D gene (5 bases). The V gene's germline CDR1 is SGHNT and CDR2 YYREEE (reference sequence). CDR3 size: 14 residues. Trimming shortened V by 4 bases and J by 8 bases, and 15 bases separated the two germline ends. CDR3 sequence: CASSTDTLSGELFF. The CDR3 DNA is TGTGCCAGCAGCACGGACACCCTAAGTGGGGAGCTGTTTTTT. The variable domain in full, completed from reference TRBV5-4 and TRBJ2-2, reads ETGVTQSPTHLIKTRGQQVTLRCSSQSGHNTVSWYQQALGQGPQFIFQYYREEENGRGNFPPRFSGLQFPNYSSELNVNALELDDSALYLCASSTDTLSGELFFGEGSRLTVL.

The chain has TRBV2 and TRBJ1-1; D is ambiguous. Germline V gene data show CDR1 as SNHLY and CDR2 as FYNNEI. Trimming pared 6 bases from V and 4 bases from J, leaving 9 bases between. The CDR3 extends over 12 amino acids. The CDR3 spells CASREPGTEAFF. DNA of the CDR3: TGTGCCAGCAGGGAGCCGGGCACTGAAGCTTTCTTT.

V and J are TRBV7-2 and TRBJ2-5; 8 bases fit TRBD2. Germline lookup yields CDR1 SGHTA and CDR2 FQGNSA. The V and J ends lost 6 bases and 2 bases, in that order; junction bases with no gene match: 8. The CDR3 is 15 amino acids. For the CDR3, the DNA is TGTGCCAGCAGGTGGGCTAGCGGGTCTCAAGAGACCCAGTACTTC. Translating it yields CASRWASGSQETQYF.

This clone came up a few times. The gene calls are TRBV9 and TRBJ1-6, with D maybe TRBD1 (6 bases). Trimming left V 0 bases short and J 1 base short, with 11 bases between. This CDR3 contains 17 residues. CDR1 is SGDLS, CDR2 YYNGEE, per germline. The CDR3 DNA is TGTGCCAGCAGCGTAGGGGGCAGGGGTTCCTATAATTCACCCCTCCACTTT. It codes for CASSVGGRGSYNSPLHF.

This sequence joins TRBV2 and TRBJ1-5; the match to TRBD1 covers 7 bases. Looked up from germline, CDR1 is SNHLY and CDR2 is FYNNEI. V trimming: 6 bases; J trimming: 5 bases; junction bases outside the gene matches: 7. The CDR3 runs 14 residues. The CDR3 here is CASSPRQGDQPQHF. The CDR3 nucleotides read TGTGCCAGCAGCCCACGACAGGGTGATCAGCCCCAGCATTTT. The full variable domain, with the rest looked up from reference TRBV2 and TRBJ1-5, is EPEVTQTPSHQVTQMGQEVILRCVPISNHLYFYWYRQILGQKVEFLVSFYNNEISEKSEIFDDQFSVERPDGSNFTLKIRSTKLEDSAMYFCASSPRQGDQPQHFGDGTRLSIL.

CDR3 loop: CASSSSGQGAEKLFF. The CDR3 DNA reads as TGTGCCAGCAGCTCGTCAGGACAGGGGGCCGAAAAACTGTTTTTT. The gene calls are TRBV5-5 and TRBJ1-4; 11 bases line up with TRBD1. The CDR3 has 15 amino acids. Per germline, CDR1 SGHKS and CDR2 YYEKEE (reference sequence). With 3 bases clipped from V and 8 bases from J, the junction kept 6 bases outside the gene matches.

The V call is TRBV2, the J call TRBJ2-3, with 9 bases lining up with TRBD1. V was pared by 3 bases and J by 3 bases, with 1 base of the junction left unmatched. The CDR3 is 14 amino acids. CDR1 and CDR2 from the germline V gene are SNHLY and FYNNEI. The CDR3 reads CASSEDRGTDTQYF. Here the CDR3 DNA reads TGTGCCAGCAGTGAGGACAGGGGTACAGATACGCAGTATTTT. The full variable domain, in which reference TRBV2 and TRBJ2-3 provide the parts outside the CDR3, is EPEVTQTPSHQVTQMGQEVILRCVPISNHLYFYWYRQILGQKVEFLVSFYNNEISEKSEIFDDQFSVERPDGSNFTLKIRSTKLEDSAMYFCASSEDRGTDTQYFGPGTRLTVL.

The V gene is TRBV10-1, the J gene TRBJ1-2, with 7 bases that match TRBD1. Losses at the gene ends were 9 bases for V and 8 bases for J; bases not matched to a gene: 15. The CDR3 is 14 amino acids. Germline CDR1 is WNHNN and CDR2 is SYGVQD (reference sequence). Written as DNA, the CDR3 is TGCGCCAGAAAAAATAGGGGGCAGGCGGGGGGCTACACCTTC. Amino acids: CARKNRGQAGGYTF.

This chain joins TRBV7-2 and TRBJ2-7; a possible D gene is TRBD1 (6 bases). The V gene's germline CDR1 is SGHTA and CDR2 FQGNSA. V was pared by 7 bases and J by 0 bases, with 10 bases between. The CDR3 has 13 residues. CDR3 DNA sequence: TGTGCCAGCAAGAGGGGGACCTCCTACGAGCAGTACTTC. Protein: CASKRGTSYEQYF. The full variable domain, completed using reference TRBV7-2 and TRBJ2-7, is GAGVSQSPSNKVTEKGKDVELRCDPISGHTALYWYRQSLGQGLEFLIYFQGNSAPDKSGLPSDRFSAERTGGSVSTLTIQRTQQEDSAVYLCASKRGTSYEQYFGPGTRLTVT.

The rearrangement uses TRBV28 and TRBJ1-1, with 7 bases lining up with TRBD1. J was trimmed by 4 bases and V by 7 bases; bases with no gene match: 12. Germline V gene sequence: CDR1 MDHEN, CDR2 SYDVKM. This CDR3 is 15 amino acids long. CDR3 in amino acids: CASNTEGGLATEAFF. CDR3 DNA sequence: TGTGCCAGCAATACCGAAGGGGGCTTAGCCACTGAAGCTTTCTTT.